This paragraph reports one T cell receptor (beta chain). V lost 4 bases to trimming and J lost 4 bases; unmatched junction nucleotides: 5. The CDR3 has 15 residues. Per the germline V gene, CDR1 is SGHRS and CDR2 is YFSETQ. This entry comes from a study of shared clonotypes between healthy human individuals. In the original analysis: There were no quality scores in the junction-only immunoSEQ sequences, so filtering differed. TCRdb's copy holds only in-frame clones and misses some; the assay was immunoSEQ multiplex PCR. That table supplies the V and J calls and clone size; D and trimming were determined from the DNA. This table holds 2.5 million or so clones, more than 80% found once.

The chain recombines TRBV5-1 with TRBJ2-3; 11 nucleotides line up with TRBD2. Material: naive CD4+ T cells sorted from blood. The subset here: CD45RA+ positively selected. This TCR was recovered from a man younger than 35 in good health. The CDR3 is CASSTGTSGPDTQYF. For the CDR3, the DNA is TGCGCCAGCAGCACCGGGACTAGCGGCCCAGATACGCAGTATTTT. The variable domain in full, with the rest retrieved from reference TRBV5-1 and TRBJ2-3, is KAGVTQTPRYLIKTRGQQVTLSCSPISGHRSVSWYQQTPGQGLQFLFEYFSETQRNKGNFPGRFSGRQFSNSRSEMNVSTLELGDSALYLCASSTGTSGPDTQYFGPGTRLTVL.